This is a list of T cell receptor beta chains from one sample in a study of blood T cell repertoires in COVID-19. Generated by immunoSEQ multiplex PCR, the TCRdb table keeps only in-frame clones and is missing some. The sample shows about 310,000 clones, about 90% of them seen only once. What was sequenced was peripheral blood. These receptors all stem from a woman aged 50 to 65 who had recovered from COVID-19. Each CDR3 is given without its conserved first and last residue.

j_call: TRBJ2-1
v_call: TRBV27
cdr3_aa: ASKSFSYNEQF

j_call: TRBJ1-6
v_call: TRBV4-2
cdr3_aa: ASSQDSATGWLSPLH

j_call: TRBJ1-5
v_call: TRBV19
cdr3_aa: ASSTRTGRDSNQPQH

j_call: TRBJ1-5
v_call: TRBV19
cdr3_aa: ASTRTGPSQPQH

j_call: TRBJ2-1
v_call: TRBV5-1
cdr3_aa: ASSSHGTGGTSGASSYNEQF

j_call: TRBJ2-7
v_call: TRBV19
cdr3_aa: ASSIRSGAYEQY

j_call: TRBJ2-5
v_call: TRBV7-7
cdr3_aa: ASSLPGFQETQY

j_call: TRBJ1-3
v_call: TRBV2
cdr3_aa: ASSEGHSSGNTIY

j_call: TRBJ1-1
v_call: TRBV13
cdr3_aa: ASSSRQGAGGTEAF

j_call: TRBJ1-1
v_call: TRBV7-2
cdr3_aa: ASSLARQGPNTEAF

j_call: TRBJ1-1
v_call: TRBV6-1
cdr3_aa: ASSEQVRALDTEAF

j_call: TRBJ2-1
v_call: TRBV19
cdr3_aa: ASSIRQAQYNEQF

j_call: TRBJ2-7
v_call: TRBV18
cdr3_aa: ASSPLAGYEQY

j_call: TRBJ2-1
v_call: TRBV6-5
cdr3_aa: ASSPSGSDEQF

j_call: TRBJ2-2
v_call: TRBV10-3
cdr3_aa: AISELLAGGGELF

j_call: TRBJ2-3
v_call: TRBV9
cdr3_aa: ASSVVSLGTDTQY

j_call: TRBJ1-1
v_call: TRBV5-1
cdr3_aa: ASSLDRGRTEAF

j_call: TRBJ2-1
v_call: TRBV19
cdr3_aa: ASSRRGSSGRSNNEQF